This is a list of T cell receptor beta chains from one sample in a study of T cell responses to AZD1222 COVID-19 vaccine. Libraries were prepared by immunoSEQ multiplex PCR; TCRdb keeps only in-frame clonotypes and omits some of them. The repertoire holds about 85,000 clones, with 70% to 90% as singletons. The sequencing used peripheral blood, collected on day 0 of AZD1222 vaccination. These receptors all stem from an adult in good health. CDR3s include the opening cysteine and the closing phenylalanine or tryptophan. The D gene is left open where the match is weak. Clone sizes are given selectively: once, few, many, or a class where the clone is expanded.

>.|TRBJ1-1|TRBV7-2|.
CASCADGGRNTEAFF
TGTGCCAGCTGCGCTGATGGAGGCCGCAACACTGAAGCTTTCTTT
>.|TRBJ2-7|TRBV6-4|.
CANDLHGPYEQYF
TGTGCCAACGACCTCCATGGGCCCTACGAGCAGTACTTC
>few|TRBJ2-5|TRBV11-3|TRBD1
CASKDRDQETQYF
TGTGCCAGCAAGGACAGGGATCAAGAGACCCAGTACTTC
>.|TRBJ2-1|TRBV11-3|TRBD2
CASSGAGAYNEQFF
TGTGCCAGCAGCGGGGCGGGAGCCTACAATGAGCAGTTCTTC
>.|TRBJ2-7|TRBV19|.
CASSIKPTYEQYF
TGTGCCAGTAGTATTAAACCCACCTACGAGCAGTACTTC
>.|TRBJ2-1|TRBV29-1|TRBD2
CSVLRTSGNNEQFF
TGCAGCGTTTTAAGGACTAGCGGGAATAATGAGCAGTTCTTC
>.|TRBJ1-3|TRBV18|.
CASSPRQESSGNTIYF
TGTGCCAGCTCACCCCGACAGGAGAGCTCTGGAAACACCATATATTTT
>.|TRBJ2-7|TRBV18|TRBD1
CASSQRSRGLRDEQYF
TGTGCCAGCTCACAACGTAGCAGGGGGCTCCGGGACGAGCAGTACTTC
>once|TRBJ1-2|TRBV2|.
CASSAGANYGYTF
TGTGCCAGCAGTGCAGGAGCGAACTATGGCTACACCTTC
>.|TRBJ1-1|TRBV15|.
CATSRDLGPQGEAFF
TGTGCCACCAGCAGAGATTTGGGCCCACAAGGGGAAGCTTTCTTT
>.|TRBJ2-1|TRBV29-1|TRBD1
CSVWTGTNEQFF
TGCAGCGTATGGACAGGGACAAATGAGCAGTTCTTC
>.|TRBJ2-2|TRBV11-2|.
CASQKGGGELFF
TGTGCCAGCCAGAAGGGCGGTGGGGAGCTGTTTTTT
>.|TRBJ2-7|TRBV7-2|.
CASSPGGTQTYEQYF
TGTGCCAGCAGCCCCGGGGGGACACAGACCTACGAGCAGTACTTC
>.|TRBJ1-1|TRBV29-1|TRBD1
CSARRDRMNTEAFF
TGCAGCGCGCGGAGGGACAGAATGAACACTGAAGCTTTCTTT
>.|TRBJ1-4|TRBV5-1|.
CASSRTGSVNEKLFF
TGCGCCAGCAGCAGGACCGGGAGCGTGAATGAAAAACTGTTTTTT
>once|TRBJ2-3|TRBV6-6|.
CASTHAGSTDTQYF
TGTGCCAGCACTCACGCGGGTAGCACAGATACGCAGTATTTT
>.|TRBJ1-1|TRBV29-1|TRBD1
CSAQGMGKTEAFF
TGCAGCGCACAGGGGATGGGGAAGACTGAAGCTTTCTTT
>.|TRBJ2-1|TRBV5-1|TRBD1
CASSSSGQGLGNEQFF
TGCGCCAGCAGCTCATCGGGACAGGGGCTCGGGAATGAGCAGTTCTTC
>.|TRBJ2-6|TRBV5-3|TRBD1
CARSWDRLANPLRSGANVLTF
TGTGCCAGAAGCTGGGACAGGTTAGCAAACCCACTACGCTCTGGGGCCAACGTCCTGACTTTC
>.|TRBJ2-1|TRBV7-7|.
CASSPVMGGHEQFF
TGTGCCAGCAGCCCCGTGATGGGCGGCCATGAGCAGTTCTTC
>.|TRBJ2-7|TRBV2|.
CASSGAWGTRYEQYF
TGTGCCAGCAGTGGGGCCTGGGGGACCCGCTATGAGCAGTACTTC
>.|TRBJ1-2|TRBV7-8|.
CASSLAVRPNYGYTF
TGTGCCAGCAGCTTAGCGGTTCGCCCAAACTATGGCTACACCTTC
>.|TRBJ2-1|TRBV6-8|.
CASSYEMDSYNEQFF
TGTGCCAGCAGTTACGAAATGGATTCCTACAATGAGCAGTTCTTC
>.|TRBJ2-7|TRBV5-4|.
CASSLEGYEQYF
TGTGCCAGCAGCTTGGAAGGTTACGAGCAGTACTTC
>.|TRBJ1-1|TRBV3-1/TRBV3-2|.
CASSQTGRNTEAFF
TGTGCCAGCAGCCAAACAGGGAGGAACACTGAAGCTTTCTTT
>.|TRBJ2-3|TRBV7-2|.
CASSLVRLLGADTQYF
TGTGCCAGCAGCTTAGTGCGCCTACTGGGGGCAGATACGCAGTATTTT
>once|TRBJ2-7|TRBV6-2/TRBV6-3|.
CASSYDPRSSYEQYF
TGTGCCAGCAGTTACGATCCCCGGAGCTCCTACGAGCAGTACTTC
>.|TRBJ1-2|TRBV10-3|TRBD1
CAISEGTGSNYGYTF
TGTGCCATCAGTGAGGGGACAGGATCTAACTATGGCTACACCTTC